The 11 T cell receptor beta chains below all came from one sample that was sequenced in a study of T cell responses to AZD1222 COVID-19 vaccine. Some clones are missing from TCRdb's copy, which holds only in-frame ones; the method was immunoSEQ multiplex PCR. The sample holds roughly 180,000 clones, approximately 90% seen once. This specimen consisted of peripheral blood, obtained on day 0 of AZD1222 vaccination. All receptors come from an adult in good health.

The chain links TRBV24-1 to TRBJ1-5; TRBD1 matches at 8 bases. Germline CDR1 KGHDR, CDR2 SFDVKD. This CDR3 is built from 18 residues. V dropped 7 bases and J dropped 1; count of bases not matched to a gene: 14. CDR3 coding DNA: TGTGCCACCAGCCCGTTCCCGAACGACAGGGGCAGCAATCAGCCCCAGCATTTT. Protein product: CATSPFPNDRGSNQPQHF.

V is TRBV6-1 and J is TRBJ2-5; D is perhaps TRBD1 (5 bases). The CDR3 sequence is 18 residues long. The germline CDR1 and CDR2 sequences are MNHNS and SASEGT. The V gene lost 2 bases and the J gene lost 0 bases, with 19 bases spanning the gap. The CDR3: CASSERVWFMDNQETQYF. CDR3 coding DNA: TGTGCCAGCAGTGAACGAGTATGGTTTATGGACAACCAAGAGACCCAGTACTTC.

The V call is TRBV13, the J call TRBJ1-2; 12 nucleotides agree with TRBD1. Germline lookup yields CDR1 PRHDT and CDR2 FYEKMQ (reference sequence). This CDR3 contains 15 residues. J was trimmed by 5 bases and V by 5 bases; bases with no gene match: 6. CDR3 nucleotide sequence: TGTGCCAGCAGCCCCGGGACAGGGGGCGGGTATGGCTACACCTTC. Protein product: CASSPGTGGGYGYTF.

The chain links TRBV5-4 to TRBJ2-7; 8 bases map to TRBD1. CDR1 SGHNT and CDR2 YYREEE come from the germline V gene (reference sequence). Trimming took 4 bases from V and 4 from J; bases not matched to a gene: 10. This CDR3 region has 15 residues. CDR3 amino acids: CASSRMTGEGYEQYF. The CDR3 nucleotides are TGTGCCAGCAGCCGGATGACAGGGGAAGGGTACGAGCAGTACTTC. The whole variable domain, filled in from reference TRBV5-4 and TRBJ2-7, reads ETGVTQSPTHLIKTRGQQVTLRCSSQSGHNTVSWYQQALGQGPQFIFQYYREEENGRGNFPPRFSGLQFPNYSSELNVNALELDDSALYLCASSRMTGEGYEQYFGPGTRLTVT.

The CDR3 nucleotides are TGTGCCTGGAGTGTTGGACTCGGGATCGGGGAGCTGTTTTTT. This codes for CAWSVGLGIGELFF. The V gene is TRBV30, the J gene TRBJ2-2; TRBD2 is a possible D gene (5 bases). The ends were cut back, 0 bases at V and 7 bases at J, with 12 bases in the middle. The CDR3 has 14 residues. Germline lookup yields CDR1 GTSNPN and CDR2 SVGIG (reference sequence).

This clone was seen a single time. The chain joins TRBV7-2 to TRBJ2-1; TRBD2 aligns across 7 bases. The CDR3 spans 16 residues. Germline values: CDR1 SGHTA, CDR2 FQGNSA. J lost 9 bases, V lost 1 base, and 12 bases had no gene match. DNA for the CDR3: TGTGCCAGCAGCTTAGGTGGCGGGAGCGCCTGGGGTGAGCAGTTCTTC. Amino acids: CASSLGGGSAWGEQFF.

V and J are TRBV19 and TRBJ2-1; 8 positions agree with TRBD2. The CDR3 loop spans 15 amino acids. J was trimmed by 8 bases and V by 6 bases; bases with no gene match: 12. Germline lookup yields CDR1 LNHDA and CDR2 SQIVND (reference sequence). CDR3 protein: CASSYPGTRGDEQFF. The CDR3 DNA follows: TGTGCCAGTAGCTACCCAGGGACTAGGGGCGATGAGCAGTTCTTC. Full variable domain (remainder filled in from reference TRBV19 and TRBJ2-1): DGGITQSPKYLFRKEGQNVTLSCEQNLNHDAMYWYRQDPGQGLRLIYYSQIVNDFQKGDIAEGYSVSREKKESFPLTVTSAQKNPTAFYLCASSYPGTRGDEQFFGPGTRLTVL.

This chain joins TRBV5-4 and TRBJ1-2; perhaps TRBD1 as D (5 bases). Trimming took off 4 bases at V and 6 bases at J, with 16 bases between the two ends. Germline CDR1 is SGHNT and CDR2 is YYREEE (reference sequence). The CDR3 consists of 14 residues. The CDR3 loop is CASSKGRGSDGYTF. The CDR3 DNA follows: TGTGCCAGCAGCAAAGGACGGGGGAGTGATGGCTACACCTTC.

The genes are TRBV27 and TRBJ1-5, with D unresolved. V was trimmed by 8 bases and J by 5 bases, leaving 19 bases between them. Per germline, CDR1 MNHEY and CDR2 SMNVEV (reference sequence). The CDR3 has 15 amino acids. The CDR3 region has the DNA TGTGCCAGCGGACTCTTAGGGCCGTCGGATCAGCCCCAGCATTTT. This encodes CASGLLGPSDQPQHF.

The rearrangement links TRBV9 to TRBJ2-1; 12 bases are a match to TRBD2. The CDR3 covers 15 residues. Trimming removed 5 bases from V and 7 bases from J; junction bases left unmatched: 7. CDR1 is SGDLS and CDR2 is YYNGEE in the germline V gene. Here the CDR3 DNA reads TGTGCCAGCAGGCCGGGACTAGCGGGTGATAATGAGCAGTTCTTC. It yields the protein CASRPGLAGDNEQFF. Using reference TRBV9 and TRBJ2-1 for the parts outside the CDR3, the full variable domain is DSGVTQTPKHLITATGQRVTLRCSPRSGDLSVYWYQQSLDQGLQFLIQYYNGEERAKGNILERFSAQQFPDLHSELNLSSLELGDSALYFCASRPGLAGDNEQFFGPGTRLTVL.

The count of this clone is one. This chain joins TRBV5-4 and TRBJ1-2; D call uncertain. V lost 4 bases to trimming and J lost 4 bases, with 17 bases between them. The length of the CDR3 is 15 residues. In germline, CDR1 is SGHNT, CDR2 YYREEE (reference sequence). The CDR3 region has the DNA TGTGCCAGCAGCCCCTCCTCCGGCCGGATCTATGGCTACACCTTC. Protein: CASSPSSGRIYGYTF.